This TCR beta chain stems from a study of T cell responses to AZD1222 COVID-19 vaccine. Study-level points and caveats: It was only a handful of AZD1222 recipients who were seropositive at baseline. The repertoires were collected only after the peak T cell response.

Trimming pared 4 bases from V and 5 bases from J, leaving 8 bases between. Germline CDR1 and CDR2: LNHDA and SQIVND (reference sequence). CDR3 length: 12 amino acids. Details on this clone: Its target is unknown.

The method was immunoSEQ multiplex PCR; TCRdb's version includes in-frame clones alone and lacks a portion of them. The data show approximately 140,000 clones, 80% to 95% seen once. The receptor's source is an adult in good health. V and J are TRBV19 and TRBJ1-1; no clear D. Sequenced here: peripheral blood, sampled on day 0 of AZD1222 vaccination. The CDR3 DNA reads as TGTGCCAGTAGTACCGCTTGGACTGAAGCTTTCTTT. Its protein product is CASSTAWTEAFF.